This note documents a single T cell receptor (beta chain) sequence. The antigen is unknown. The germline V gene has CDR1 SGHRS and CDR2 YFSETQ. V lost 0 bases and J lost 5, with 14 bases in between. The CDR3 runs to 16 residues. Here immunoSEQ multiplex PCR was the method, and the copy in TCRdb shows in-frame clones only, minus some. The sample includes approximately 75,000 clones, about nine tenths of them seen just once. This record belongs to a study of T cell responses to AZD1222 COVID-19 vaccine. Study-level findings and limits: Sampled repertoires all dated from after the peak T cell response. Rises in breadth and depth of Spike-specific TCRs came after two AZD1222 doses. Donors were chiefly white British, with a greater number of females, and clonal diversity was perhaps underestimated.

Second-dose timings of about 4 or about 12 weeks were pooled. This TCR was recovered from an adult who received the AZD1222 COVID-19 vaccine. This rearrangement joins TRBV5-1 to TRBJ2-2; D remains ambiguous. The source material was peripheral blood, sampled 28 days after the second AZD1222 dose. The CDR3 DNA follows: TGCGCCAGCAGCTTGGTAGATCCACGGGTTACCGGGGAGCTGTTTTTT. It translates to CASSLVDPRVTGELFF.